This record covers a single T cell receptor (beta chain). These data come from a study of blood T cell repertoires in COVID-19. Study overall: Sites across the United States, Italy and Spain contributed samples from acute and convalescent COVID-19. From T cells, B-cell-depleted T cells, or PBMCs came the material, which was cDNA or gDNA.

Original processing notes: Reference gene primer amplification gave nucleated cell count estimates. Libraries were prepared by immunoSEQ multiplex PCR; TCRdb keeps only in-frame clonotypes and omits some of them. The V and J calls and clone size were taken over from that table, and D and trimming were inferred from the DNA. The sample has roughly 130,000 clones; about 89% are singletons. Trimming stripped 8 bases from V and 2 bases from J, with 13 bases between. Germline V lookup: CDR1 SGHVS, CDR2 FQNEAQ. This CDR3 contains 14 residues. The V call is TRBV7-8, the J call TRBJ2-1; D is possibly TRBD2 (7 bases). This receptor was obtained from a woman in her sixties or seventies with acute or convalescent COVID-19. Material: peripheral blood. CDR3 sequence (DNA): TGTGCCAGCGGGGGCAGCGGGACCTACAATGAGCAGTTCTTC. Its protein product is CASGGSGTYNEQFF.